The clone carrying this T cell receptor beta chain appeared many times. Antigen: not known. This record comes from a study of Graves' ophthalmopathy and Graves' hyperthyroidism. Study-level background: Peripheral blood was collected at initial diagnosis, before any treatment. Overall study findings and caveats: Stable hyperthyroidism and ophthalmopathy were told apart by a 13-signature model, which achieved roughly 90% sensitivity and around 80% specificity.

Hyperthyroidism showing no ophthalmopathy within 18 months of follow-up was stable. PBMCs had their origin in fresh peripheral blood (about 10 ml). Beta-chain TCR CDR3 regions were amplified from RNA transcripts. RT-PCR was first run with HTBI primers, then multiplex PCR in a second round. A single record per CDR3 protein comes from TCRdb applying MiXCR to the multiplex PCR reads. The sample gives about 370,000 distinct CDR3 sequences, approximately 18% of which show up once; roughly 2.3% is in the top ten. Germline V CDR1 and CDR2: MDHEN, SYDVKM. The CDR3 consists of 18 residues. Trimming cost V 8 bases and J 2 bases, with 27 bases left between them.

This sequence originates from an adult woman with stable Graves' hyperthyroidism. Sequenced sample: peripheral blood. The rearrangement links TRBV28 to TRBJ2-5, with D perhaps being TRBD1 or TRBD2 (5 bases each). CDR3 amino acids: CASFPQRGTKRLQETQYF. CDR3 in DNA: TGTGCCAGCTTCCCTCAGAGGGGAACGAAGCGCCTACAAGAGACCCAGTACTTC.